One TCR beta chain is described in this entry. Its antigen remains unknown. The sample comes from a study of T cell responses to AZD1222 COVID-19 vaccine. Using immunoSEQ multiplex PCR, the repertoire was profiled, and TCRdb retains in-frame clones only, with some absent. The sample lists roughly 120,000 clones, 88% occurring once. The CDR3 contains 15 residues. Trimming cost V 0 bases and J 7 bases, with 12 bases left between them. CDR1 is SEHNR, CDR2 FQNEAQ, per germline (reference sequence). Points from the study as a whole: Vaccine-associated CD4 TCRs ranged over spike, dominating at 160-218 and 743-854. Repertoire sampling happened only post peak T cell response. Spike-specific TCR depth and breadth grew after two AZD1222 doses.

The sequence was obtained from an adult in good health. Here the sequenced sample was peripheral blood, taken on day 0 of AZD1222 vaccination. The chain has TRBV7-9 and TRBJ2-2; the D gene is possibly TRBD1 (6 bases). CDR3 in amino acids: CASSLAPGEIGELFF. The CDR3 coding sequence is TGTGCCAGCAGCTTAGCGCCAGGGGAGATCGGGGAGCTGTTTTTT.